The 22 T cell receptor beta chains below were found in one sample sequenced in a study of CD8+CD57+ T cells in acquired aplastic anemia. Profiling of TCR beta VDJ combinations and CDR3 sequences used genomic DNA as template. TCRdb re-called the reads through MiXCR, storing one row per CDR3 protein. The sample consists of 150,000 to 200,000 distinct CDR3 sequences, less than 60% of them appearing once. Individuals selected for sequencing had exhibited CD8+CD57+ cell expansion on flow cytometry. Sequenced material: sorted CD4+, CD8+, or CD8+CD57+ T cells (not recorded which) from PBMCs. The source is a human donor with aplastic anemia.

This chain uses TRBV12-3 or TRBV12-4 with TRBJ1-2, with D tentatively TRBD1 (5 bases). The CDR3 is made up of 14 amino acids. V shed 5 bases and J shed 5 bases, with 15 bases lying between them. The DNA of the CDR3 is TGTGCCAGCAGTGAGGGGTGGGAGGGATATGGCTACACCTTC. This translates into CASSEGWEGYGYTF.

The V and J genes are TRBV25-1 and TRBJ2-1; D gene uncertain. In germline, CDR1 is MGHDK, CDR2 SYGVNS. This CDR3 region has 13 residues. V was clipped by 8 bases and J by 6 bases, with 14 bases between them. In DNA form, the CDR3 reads TGTGCCAGCGGCCGGGTAGGGTCCAATGAGCAGTTCTTC. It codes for CASGRVGSNEQFF.

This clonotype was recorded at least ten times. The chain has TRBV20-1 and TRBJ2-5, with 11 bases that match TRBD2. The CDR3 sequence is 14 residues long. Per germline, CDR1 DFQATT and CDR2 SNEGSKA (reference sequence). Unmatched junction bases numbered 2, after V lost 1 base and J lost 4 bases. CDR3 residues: CSARGLAGLETQYF. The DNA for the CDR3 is TGCAGTGCTAGAGGACTAGCGGGGCTAGAGACCCAGTACTTC.

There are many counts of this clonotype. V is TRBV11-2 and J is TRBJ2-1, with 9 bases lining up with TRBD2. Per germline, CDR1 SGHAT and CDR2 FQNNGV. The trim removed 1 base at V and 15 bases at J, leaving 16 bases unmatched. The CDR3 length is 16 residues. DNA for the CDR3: TGTGCCAGCAGCTTAGTTACCGCGGGAGGGCCTCGGTTTCTGTTCTTC. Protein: CASSLVTAGGPRFLFF.

This chain's CDR3 is CASSLGLARGDEQYF. In nucleotides, the CDR3 is TGTGCCAGCAGCTTGGGACTAGCTCGGGGTGACGAGCAGTACTTC. The chain carries TRBV7-2 and TRBJ2-7; 9 bases line up with TRBD2. The V gene end was trimmed by 3 bases and the J gene end by 5 bases; junction bases not matched to a gene: 8. The CDR3 is 15 residues long. CDR1 and CDR2 from the germline V gene are SGHTA and FQGNSA.

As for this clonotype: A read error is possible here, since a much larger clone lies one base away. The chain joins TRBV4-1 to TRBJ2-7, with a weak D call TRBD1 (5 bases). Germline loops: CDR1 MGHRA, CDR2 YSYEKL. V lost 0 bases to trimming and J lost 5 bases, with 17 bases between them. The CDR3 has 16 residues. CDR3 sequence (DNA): TGCGCCAGCAGCCAAGAGGCCCAGGGAATCGCCCACGAGCAGTACTTC. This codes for CASSQEAQGIAHEQYF.

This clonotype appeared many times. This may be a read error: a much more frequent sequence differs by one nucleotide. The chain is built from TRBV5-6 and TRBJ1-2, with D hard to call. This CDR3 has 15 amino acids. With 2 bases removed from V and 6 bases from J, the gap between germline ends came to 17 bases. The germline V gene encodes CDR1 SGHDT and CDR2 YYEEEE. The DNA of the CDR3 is TGTGCCAGCAGCTTAGGACTCGCTACGGACCATGGCTACACCTTC. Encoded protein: CASSLGLATDHGYTF.

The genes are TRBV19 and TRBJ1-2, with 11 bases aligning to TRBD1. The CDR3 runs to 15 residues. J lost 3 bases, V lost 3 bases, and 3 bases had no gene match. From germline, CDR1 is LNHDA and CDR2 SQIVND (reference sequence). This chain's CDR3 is CASSIRTGGHYGYTF. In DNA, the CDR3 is TGTGCCAGTAGTATCCGGACAGGGGGCCACTATGGCTACACCTTC.

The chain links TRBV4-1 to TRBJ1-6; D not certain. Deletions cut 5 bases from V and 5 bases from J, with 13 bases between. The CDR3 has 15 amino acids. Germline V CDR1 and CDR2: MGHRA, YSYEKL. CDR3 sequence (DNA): TGCGCCAGCAGCATTCAGTCGCAAGATAATTCACCCCTCCACTTT. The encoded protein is CASSIQSQDNSPLHF.

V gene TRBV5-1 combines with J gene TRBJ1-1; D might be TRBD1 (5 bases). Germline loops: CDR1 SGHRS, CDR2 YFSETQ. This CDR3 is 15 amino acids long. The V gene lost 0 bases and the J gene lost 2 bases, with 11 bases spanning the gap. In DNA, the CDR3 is TGCGCCAGCAGCTTGGATTCAGGGAGAAACACTGAAGCTTTCTTT. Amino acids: CASSLDSGRNTEAFF.

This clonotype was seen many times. For the CDR3, the DNA is TGTGCCAGCAGCTTATCGAAAGGGTCGTATAATTCACCCCTCCACTTT. Its translation is CASSLSKGSYNSPLHF. The chain has TRBV7-2 and TRBJ1-6; D is undetermined. Germline V gives CDR1 SGHTA, CDR2 FQGNSA. CDR3 size: 16 residues. The ends were cut back, 2 bases at V and 4 bases at J, with 12 bases in the middle.

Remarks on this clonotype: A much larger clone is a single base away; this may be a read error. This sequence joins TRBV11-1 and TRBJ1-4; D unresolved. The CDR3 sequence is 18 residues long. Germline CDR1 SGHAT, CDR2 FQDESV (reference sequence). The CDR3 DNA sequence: TGTGCCAGCAGCCCTACATGGGCTACCCAAGCAACTAATAAAAAACTGTTTTTT. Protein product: CASSPTWATQATNKKLFF.

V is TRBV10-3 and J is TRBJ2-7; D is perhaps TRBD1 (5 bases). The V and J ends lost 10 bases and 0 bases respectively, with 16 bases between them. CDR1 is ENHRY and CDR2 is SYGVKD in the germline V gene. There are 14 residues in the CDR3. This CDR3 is CATKQDTYSYEQYF. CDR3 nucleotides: TGTGCCACCAAGCAGGACACCTACTCCTACGAGCAGTACTTC.

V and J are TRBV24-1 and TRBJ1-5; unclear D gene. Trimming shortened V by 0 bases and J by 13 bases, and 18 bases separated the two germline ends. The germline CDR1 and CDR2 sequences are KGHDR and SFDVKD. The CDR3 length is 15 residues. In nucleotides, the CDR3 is TGTGCCACCAGTGATTTGGCGGGAGGGTTGAAGGAGCAGCATTTT. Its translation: CATSDLAGGLKEQHF.

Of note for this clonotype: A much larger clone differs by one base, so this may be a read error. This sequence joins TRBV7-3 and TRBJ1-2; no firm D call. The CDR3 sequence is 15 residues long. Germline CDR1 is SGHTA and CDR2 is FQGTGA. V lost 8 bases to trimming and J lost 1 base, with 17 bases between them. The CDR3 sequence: CASGLTPDINYGYTF. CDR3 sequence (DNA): TGTGCCAGCGGCCTAACCCCAGATATTAACTATGGCTACACCTTC.

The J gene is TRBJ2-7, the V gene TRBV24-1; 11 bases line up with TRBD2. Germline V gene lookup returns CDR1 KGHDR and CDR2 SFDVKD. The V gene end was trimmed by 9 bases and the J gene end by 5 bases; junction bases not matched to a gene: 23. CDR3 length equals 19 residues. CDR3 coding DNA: TGTGCCACCTGGATCGAAGGGGGGACTAGCGGCTCCCTTACCCACGAGCAGTACTTC. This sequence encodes CATWIEGGTSGSLTHEQYF.

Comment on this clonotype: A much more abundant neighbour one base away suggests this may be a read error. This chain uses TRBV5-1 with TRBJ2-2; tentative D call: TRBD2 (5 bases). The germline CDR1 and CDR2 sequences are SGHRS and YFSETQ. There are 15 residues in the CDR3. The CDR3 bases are TGCGCCAGCAGCTTACTAGGCCAGAACACCGGGGAGCTGGTTTTT. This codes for CASSLLGQNTGELVF. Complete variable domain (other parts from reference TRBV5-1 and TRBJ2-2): KAGVTQTPRYLIKTRGQQVTLSCSPISGHRSVSWYQQTPGQGLQFLFEYFSETQRNKGNFPGRFSGRQFSNSRSEMNVSTLELGDSALYLCASSLLGQNTGELVFGEGSRLTVL.

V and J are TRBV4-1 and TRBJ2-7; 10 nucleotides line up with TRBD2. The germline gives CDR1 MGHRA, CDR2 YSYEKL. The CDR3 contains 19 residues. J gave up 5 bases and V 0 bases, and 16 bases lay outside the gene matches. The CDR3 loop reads CASSQDRASGGPSENEQYF. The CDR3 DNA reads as TGCGCCAGCAGCCAAGATCGGGCTAGCGGGGGCCCTAGTGAGAACGAGCAGTACTTC.

The CDR3 region is CASSDGTGTDTQYF. CDR3 DNA: TGTGCCAGCAGCGACGGGACAGGCACAGATACGCAGTATTTT. The J gene is TRBJ2-3, the V gene TRBV9; the match to TRBD1 covers 7 bases. The V and J ends lost 3 bases and 1 base, in that order; junction bases with no gene match: 2. From germline, CDR1 is SGDLS and CDR2 YYNGEE. The CDR3 sequence is 14 residues long.

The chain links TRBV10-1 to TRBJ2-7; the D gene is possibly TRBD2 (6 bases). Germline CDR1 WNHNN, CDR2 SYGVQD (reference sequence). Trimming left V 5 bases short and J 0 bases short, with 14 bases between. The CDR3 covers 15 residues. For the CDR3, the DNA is TGCGCCAGCAGTTCTGTAGCGGACCTCTCCTACGAGCAGTACTTC. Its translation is CASSSVADLSYEQYF.

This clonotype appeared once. CDR3 DNA sequence: TGTGCCAGTAGTATAGATCATGGGGGGAGCTCCGACGATGAGCAGTTCTTC. It is translated as CASSIDHGGSSDDEQFF. The chain is built from TRBV19 and TRBJ2-1, with TRBD2 as a possible D gene (6 bases). CDR1 and CDR2 from the germline V gene are LNHDA and SQIVND (reference sequence). The ends were cut back, 0 bases at V and 8 bases at J, with 20 bases in the middle. This CDR3 has 17 amino acids.

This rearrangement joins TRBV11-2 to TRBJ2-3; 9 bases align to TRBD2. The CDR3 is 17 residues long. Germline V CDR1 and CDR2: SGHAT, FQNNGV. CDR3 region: CVNSTPGSGRGVDTQYF. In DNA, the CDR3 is TGTGTCAACAGCACCCCCGGTAGCGGGAGAGGAGTAGATACGCAGTATTTT.